Listed below are T cell receptor beta chains from one sample, sequenced in a study of monozygotic twins with cystic fibrosis. Clones were read by immunoSEQ multiplex PCR, and TCRdb kept only the in-frame ones, dropping some. Of tens of thousands of clones in the sample, approximately 87% were seen once. Specimen: blood. These receptor sequences come from a woman in her 30s with cystic fibrosis. The CDR3 runs from the conserved cysteine through the conserved F or W. The D gene is left open where the match is weak. Clone sizes are given selectively: once, few, many, or a class where the clone is expanded.

clone size	J gene	D gene	V gene	CDR3 protein	CDR3 DNA
.	TRBJ1-3	.	TRBV5-1	CASSVGGDGNTIYF	TGCGCCAGCAGCGTAGGAGGGGATGGAAACACCATATATTTT
.	TRBJ2-1	.	TRBV19	CASSFSSEQFF	TGTGCCAGTAGTTTCAGCAGTGAGCAGTTCTTC
once	TRBJ1-1	.	TRBV27	CASINYRGTEAFF	TGTGCCAGCATCAACTATCGGGGCACTGAAGCTTTCTTT
.	TRBJ2-3	.	TRBV7-2	CASSYRNSPADTQYF	TGTGCCAGCAGCTATCGGAATTCGCCGGCAGATACGCAGTATTTT
.	TRBJ2-7	TRBD2	TRBV10-3	CAISQGFSGGYEQYF	TGTGCCATCAGCCAAGGGTTTAGCGGGGGATACGAGCAGTACTTC
.	TRBJ2-1	TRBD2	TRBV29-1	CSVEGLAGVKSYNEQFF	TGCAGCGTTGAAGGACTAGCGGGGGTGAAATCCTACAATGAGCAGTTCTTC
.	TRBJ2-7	.	TRBV5-4	CASTNSYEQYF	TGTGCCAGCACCAACAGCTACGAGCAGTACTTC
.	TRBJ1-5	.	TRBV19	CASSYMDNQPQHF	TGTGCCAGCTCCTATATGGATAATCAGCCCCAGCATTTT
.	TRBJ1-2	.	TRBV2	CASTRPTQGSGYTF	TGTGCCAGCACCCGACCGACACAGGGAAGCGGCTACACCTTC
.	TRBJ1-2	.	TRBV5-5	CASSVGSESGYGYTF	TGTGCCAGCAGCGTGGGGAGTGAGTCCGGGTATGGCTACACCTTC
.	TRBJ1-4	.	TRBV6-1	CASSEVGGVNEKLFF	TGTGCCAGCAGTGAAGTCGGGGGGGTAAATGAAAAACTGTTTTTT
few	TRBJ2-7	TRBD1	TRBV19	CASSTFLTGFENEQYF	TGTGCCAGTAGTACTTTCTTGACAGGGTTTGAGAACGAGCAGTACTTC
.	TRBJ1-4	.	TRBV9	CASSVEDKREKLFF	TGTGCCAGCAGCGTAGAGGATAAGAGGGAAAAACTGTTTTTT
.	TRBJ1-1	.	TRBV29-1	CSVSKESPNTEAFF	TGCAGCGTCTCAAAGGAGTCACCGAACACTGAAGCTTTCTTT
.	TRBJ2-3	.	TRBV9	CASAGPTDTQYF	TGTGCCAGCGCCGGCCCCACAGATACGCAGTATTTT
.	TRBJ2-3	TRBD1	TRBV6-5	CASSGNAGGPDTQYF	TGTGCCAGCAGTGGTAATGCAGGGGGCCCAGATACGCAGTATTTT
.	TRBJ2-7	.	TRBV6-5	CASSPFSSGEQYF	TGTGCCAGCAGCCCATTCTCATCGGGCGAGCAGTACTTC
.	TRBJ2-7	TRBD2	TRBV9	CASSVGPGGYEQYF	TGTGCCAGCAGCGTAGGCCCGGGGGGCTACGAGCAGTACTTC
.	TRBJ2-1	TRBD2	TRBV5-1	CASSSGTTNNEQFF	TGCGCCAGCAGCTCCGGGACTACGAACAATGAGCAGTTCTTC
once	TRBJ2-7	.	TRBV7-8	CASRATGEGPWEEQYF	TGTGCCAGCAGGGCCACCGGGGAAGGCCCATGGGAAGAGCAGTACTTC
.	TRBJ1-3	.	TRBV6-1	CASSGQGLWASGNTIYF	TGTGCCAGCAGTGGGCAGGGACTTTGGGCCTCTGGAAACACCATATATTTT
.	TRBJ1-1	TRBD1	TRBV19	CASSPQGAGTEAFF	TGTGCCAGTAGTCCACAGGGGGCAGGCACTGAAGCTTTCTTT
.	TRBJ1-1	.	TRBV6-5	CASMGNTEAFF	TGTGCCAGCATGGGGAACACTGAAGCTTTCTTT
once	TRBJ1-5	TRBD1	TRBV7-9	CASSLDRWADQPQHF	TGTGCCAGCAGCTTGGACAGGTGGGCTGACCAGCCCCAGCATTTT
.	TRBJ2-5	.	TRBV7-2	CASSFGAGETQYF	TGTGCCAGCAGCTTCGGGGCCGGGGAGACCCAGTACTTC
few	TRBJ2-2	.	TRBV5-1	CASSLVGGPETGELFF	TGCGCCAGCAGCTTGGTCGGGGGGCCGGAGACCGGGGAGCTGTTTTTT
.	TRBJ2-1	TRBD1	TRBV11-2	CASSLDRELEFF	TGTGCCAGCAGCCTCGACAGGGAATTGGAGTTCTTC
.	TRBJ2-5	.	TRBV5-1	CASSQGAQTYQETQYF	TGCGCCAGCAGTCAAGGGGCCCAGACGTACCAAGAGACCCAGTACTTC
.	TRBJ1-6	.	TRBV7-9	CASSLEYNSPLHF	TGTGCCAGCAGCTTAGAGTATAATTCACCCCTCCACTTT